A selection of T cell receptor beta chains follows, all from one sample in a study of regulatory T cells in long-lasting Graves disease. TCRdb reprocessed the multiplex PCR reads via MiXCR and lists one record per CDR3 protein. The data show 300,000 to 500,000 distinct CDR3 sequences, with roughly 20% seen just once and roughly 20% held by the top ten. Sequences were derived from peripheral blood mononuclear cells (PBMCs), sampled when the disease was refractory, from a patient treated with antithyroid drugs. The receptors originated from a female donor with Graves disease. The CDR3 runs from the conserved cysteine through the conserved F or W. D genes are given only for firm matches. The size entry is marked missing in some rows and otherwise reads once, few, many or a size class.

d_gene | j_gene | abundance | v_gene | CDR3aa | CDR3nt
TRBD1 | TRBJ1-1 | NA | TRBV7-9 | CASSSGQGRRAEAFF | TGTGCCAGCAGCTCTGGACAGGGGAGACGGGCTGAAGCTTTCTTT
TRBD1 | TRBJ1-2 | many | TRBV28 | CASSSRGTGITGSYGYTF | TGTGCCAGCAGTTCGAGGGGGACAGGGATTACGGGTAGCTATGGCTACACCTTC
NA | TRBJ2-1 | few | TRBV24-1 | CATSAGAGGLYNEQFF | TGTGCCACCAGTGCTGGGGCAGGCGGGCTCTACAATGAGCAGTTCTTC
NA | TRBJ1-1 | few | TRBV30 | CAWSRPKNTEAFF | TGTGCCTGGAGTAGGCCTAAAAACACTGAAGCTTTCTTT
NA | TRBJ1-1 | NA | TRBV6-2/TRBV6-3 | CASSYTRGPEAFF | TGTGCCAGCAGTTACACGAGGGGTCCTGAAGCTTTCTTT
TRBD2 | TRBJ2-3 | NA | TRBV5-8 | CASSSPGLAPRNTQYF | TGTGCCAGCAGCTCTCCGGGACTAGCACCCAGAAATACGCAGTATTTT
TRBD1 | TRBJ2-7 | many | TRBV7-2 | CASSLRGGGDEQYF | TGTGCCAGCAGCTTACGAGGGGGCGGCGACGAGCAGTACTTC
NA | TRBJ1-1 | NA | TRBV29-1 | CSVEPKGYTEAFF | TGCAGCGTTGAACCGAAGGGTTACACTGAAGCTTTCTTT
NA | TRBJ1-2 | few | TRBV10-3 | CAINGGVYGYTF | TGTGCCATCAACGGAGGAGTTTATGGCTACACCTTC
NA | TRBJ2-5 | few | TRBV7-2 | CASSPPAQGETQYF | TGTGCCAGCAGCCCCCCGGCGCAGGGGGAGACCCAGTACTTC
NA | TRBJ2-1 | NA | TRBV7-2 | CASNKGRVNEQFF | TGTGCCAGCAACAAGGGCAGGGTTAATGAGCAGTTCTTC
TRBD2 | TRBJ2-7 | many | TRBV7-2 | CASSLVLAGAYEQYF | TGTGCCAGCAGCTTGGTACTAGCGGGAGCCTACGAGCAGTACTTC
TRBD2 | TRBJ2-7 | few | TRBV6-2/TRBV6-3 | CATKTSPYEQYF | TGTGCCACCAAGACTAGCCCTTACGAGCAGTACTTC
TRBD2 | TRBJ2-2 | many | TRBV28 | CASSLTGGRAGELFF | TGTGCCAGCAGTCTCACAGGAGGGAGGGCCGGGGAGCTGTTTTTT
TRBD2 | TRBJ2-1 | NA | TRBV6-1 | CASSFGTSGRRNDEQFF | TGTGCCAGCAGCTTTGGGACTAGCGGGAGAAGAAACGATGAGCAGTTCTTC
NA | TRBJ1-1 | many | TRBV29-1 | CSAGNAGHNMNTEAFF | TGCAGCGCCGGAAACGCGGGACATAACATGAACACTGAAGCTTTCTTT
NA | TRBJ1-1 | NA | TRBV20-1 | CSARDYGAQRGEAFF | TGCAGTGCTAGAGATTATGGAGCTCAGAGGGGGGAAGCTTTCTTT
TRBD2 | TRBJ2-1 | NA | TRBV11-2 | CASSLHEGLAEYNEQFF | TGTGCCAGCAGCTTACATGAGGGACTAGCGGAGTACAATGAGCAGTTCTTC
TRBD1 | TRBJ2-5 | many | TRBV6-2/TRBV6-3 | CASSYDLQGKQYF | TGTGCCAGCAGTTACGATCTACAGGGGAAACAGTACTTC
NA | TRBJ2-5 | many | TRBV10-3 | CAISYDRTQETQYF | TGTGCCATCAGCTATGACAGGACACAAGAGACCCAGTACTTC
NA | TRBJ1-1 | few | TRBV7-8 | CASSLFGLTEAFF | TGTGCCAGCAGCTTATTTGGTTTGACTGAAGCTTTCTTT
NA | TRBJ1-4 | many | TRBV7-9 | CASSLIGRDEKLFF | TGTGCCAGCAGCTTAATCGGACGGGACGAAAAACTGTTTTTT
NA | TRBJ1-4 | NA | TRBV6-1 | CASSEDIFPGEKLFF | TGTGCCAGCAGTGAAGACATTTTCCCGGGGGAAAAACTGTTTTTT
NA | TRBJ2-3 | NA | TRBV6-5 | CASSYSLGPSTDTQYF | TGTGCCAGCAGTTACTCGCTGGGACCGAGCACAGATACGCAGTATTTT
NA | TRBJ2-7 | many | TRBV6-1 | CASSVRGTVSYEQYF | TGTGCCAGCAGCGTACGGGGGACAGTTAGCTACGAGCAGTACTTC
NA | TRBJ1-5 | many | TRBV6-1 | CASSEQSMPSNQPQHF | TGTGCCAGCAGTGAGCAAAGCATGCCTAGCAATCAGCCCCAGCATTTT
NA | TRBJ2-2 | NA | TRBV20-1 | CSARPPKGTYTGELFF | TGCAGTGCTCGTCCCCCTAAAGGGACATACACCGGGGAGCTGTTTTTT
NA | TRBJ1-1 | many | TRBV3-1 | CASSLADTEAFF | TGTGCCAGCAGCCTTGCCGACACTGAAGCTTTCTTT